A selection of T cell receptor beta chains follows, all from one sample in a study of PD-1 blockade in classical Hodgkin lymphoma. Clones were read by immunoSEQ multiplex PCR, and TCRdb kept only the in-frame ones, dropping some. The sample holds 40,000 or so clones; about 87% are singletons and the top ten take approximately 8.7%. Sample: peripheral blood mononuclear cells (PBMCs), taken at baseline. The receptor set was obtained from a human donor with classical Hodgkin lymphoma. Both conserved end residues are part of each CDR3. D genes are given only for firm matches. Expanded clones are given a class, and other clones once, few, many or no size at all.

v_gene	len	d_gene	j_gene	abundance	CDR3nt	CDR3aa
TRBV25-1	16	TRBD2	TRBJ2-1	.	TGTGCCAGCAGTGGAGGACTAGCGGCTTTTGGGGATGAGCAGTTCTTC	CASSGGLAAFGDEQFF
TRBV27	16	TRBD2	TRBJ2-1	.	TGTGCCAGCAGTTTATTGGGAGCGGGGATCTACAATGAGCAGTTCTTC	CASSLLGAGIYNEQFF
TRBV10-3	14	.	TRBJ2-3	.	TGTGCCATCAGTTCACCCCGGGGCACAGATACGCAGTATTTT	CAISSPRGTDTQYF
TRBV4-1	19	TRBD2	TRBJ2-3	.	TGCGCCAGCAGCCCCAGGAGGCTAGCGGGGGGGGCTAGCACAGATACGCAGTATTTT	CASSPRRLAGGASTDTQYF
TRBV7-2	16	TRBD2	TRBJ2-7	.	TGTGCCAGCAGCTTCTTAGCGGGAGGGCCTATTTACGAGCAGTACTTC	CASSFLAGGPIYEQYF
TRBV6-6	15	TRBD1	TRBJ2-7	.	TGTGCCAGCAGCCGCCCCGGGGTACAGGGGAACGAGCAGTACTTC	CASSRPGVQGNEQYF
TRBV11-2	17	TRBD2	TRBJ2-1	.	TGTGCCAGCAGCGCCCGGACTAGCGGGGGGCTTCACAATGAGCAGTTCTTC	CASSARTSGGLHNEQFF
TRBV5-4	14	TRBD2	TRBJ2-1	once	TGTGCCAGCAGCTTTCCTAGCGGAGTGGATGAGCAGTTCTTC	CASSFPSGVDEQFF
TRBV6-6	15	TRBD2	TRBJ2-7	once	TGTGCCAGCAGTTACGATAGGACTAGTCCTTACGAGCAGTACTTC	CASSYDRTSPYEQYF
TRBV2	14	.	TRBJ1-4	.	TGTGCCAGCAAGCGAGACAGCTGGGATGAAAAACTGTTTTTT	CASKRDSWDEKLFF
TRBV19	16	TRBD1	TRBJ1-2	.	TGTGCCAGTAGTTTCCCAGGACAGGGACTTGGCTATGGCTACACCTTC	CASSFPGQGLGYGYTF
TRBV28	17	.	TRBJ2-5	.	TGTGCCAGCAGTTTCTCCATATCGGGTAGGGCGGGGGAGACCCAGTACTTC	CASSFSISGRAGETQYF
TRBV30	11	.	TRBJ1-1	.	TGTGCCTGGAAAAGGGAAGGAGGAGCTTTCTTT	CAWKREGGAFF
TRBV7-8	17	.	TRBJ2-1	.	TGTGCCAGCAGCTTAGACTCCGAGAGGTGGTGGGACAATGAGCAGTTCTTC	CASSLDSERWWDNEQFF
TRBV4-1	16	.	TRBJ1-1	.	TGCGCCAGCAGCCAAGATCTTTGGCAGGGTTACACTGAAGCTTTCTTT	CASSQDLWQGYTEAFF
TRBV6-5	14	.	TRBJ2-3	.	TGTGCCAGCAGTCTACAGGGTTGGACAGATACGCAGTATTTT	CASSLQGWTDTQYF
TRBV6-5	15	.	TRBJ1-3	.	TGTGCCAGCATTCCCCAGAACGGGCTGGGAAACACCATATATTTT	CASIPQNGLGNTIYF
TRBV5-1	17	TRBD2	TRBJ2-5	.	TGCGCCAGCAGCTCTCTAGCGGGGTCCCACCCCCGAGAGACCCAGTACTTC	CASSSLAGSHPRETQYF
TRBV6-5	13	.	TRBJ2-7	once	TGTGCCAGCAGCTACGGGACAACCTACGAGCAGTACTTC	CASSYGTTYEQYF
TRBV6-6	11	TRBD1	TRBJ2-1	few	TGTGCCAGCTCGACAGGGGATTTACGGTTCTTC	CASSTGDLRFF
TRBV18	15	.	TRBJ1-3	.	TGTGCCAGCTCACCACAAGGAGTGATTGGAAACACCATATATTTT	CASSPQGVIGNTIYF
TRBV7-3	16	.	TRBJ1-5	.	TGTGCCAGCAGCCACACTGAATCTGGGGGCAATCAGCCCCAGCATTTT	CASSHTESGGNQPQHF
TRBV18	19	.	TRBJ2-6	once	TGTGCCAGCTCCGTTATAAGGGCAGGTACCAACTCTGGGGCCAACGTCCTGACTTTC	CASSVIRAGTNSGANVLTF
TRBV6-1	14	.	TRBJ2-5	.	TGTGCCAGCAGTGAAGCATACGTCGGGGAGACCCAGTACTTC	CASSEAYVGETQYF
TRBV19	15	TRBD1	TRBJ1-5	.	TGTGCCAGTAGTAGGACAGGGGGCAGGGGGGAGCCCCAGCATTTT	CASSRTGGRGEPQHF
TRBV6-1	14	.	TRBJ1-2	.	TGTGCCAGCGCAGGCGATATGGCTGGACAGTTTCCCCCCTTC	CASAGDMAGQFPPF
TRBV6-5	11	.	TRBJ2-2	.	TGTGCCAGCACCAGGACCGGGGAGCTGTTTTTT	CASTRTGELFF
TRBV4-2	18	TRBD2	TRBJ2-7	.	TGTGCCAGCAGCCAAGTCGGGGCTAGCGGGGGGGCCAATTACGAGCAGTACTTC	CASSQVGASGGANYEQYF
TRBV28	14	TRBD1	TRBJ1-2	.	TGTGCCAGCAGTTTACCGACAGGGTACTATGGCTACACCTTC	CASSLPTGYYGYTF
TRBV7-3	14	.	TRBJ2-5	once	TGTGCCAGCAGCTTAGATAACTCACAAGAGACCCAGTACTTC	CASSLDNSQETQYF
TRBV7-2	16	.	TRBJ1-5	.	TGTGCCAGCAGCCCGACTCCGGGACAAGGCAATCAGCCCCAGCATTTT	CASSPTPGQGNQPQHF
TRBV7-2	13	.	TRBJ1-5	.	TGTGCCAGCAGCTTGAGGGAGGATCAGCCCCAGCATTTT	CASSLREDQPQHF
TRBV7-3	14	.	TRBJ2-3	.	TGTGCCAGCAGCTTGGGCAGCCTGACAGATACGCAGTATTTT	CASSLGSLTDTQYF
TRBV18	16	TRBD1	TRBJ1-1	.	TGTGCCAGCTCCGCACAGAACAGGGGGAAGGGGACTGAAGCTTTCTTT	CASSAQNRGKGTEAFF
TRBV6-6	15	TRBD1	TRBJ1-2	.	TGTGCCAGCAGTTATTTCACCGGACAGGGGAATGGCTACACCTTC	CASSYFTGQGNGYTF
TRBV19	13	TRBD1	TRBJ2-5	.	TGTGCCAGTTCCCCGGGACAGGGGGGGACCCAGTACTTC	CASSPGQGGTQYF
TRBV10-3	13	.	TRBJ1-5	.	TGTGCCATCAGTGAGAGGGTGGGTCAGCCCCAGCATTTT	CAISERVGQPQHF
TRBV5-8	17	TRBD1	TRBJ1-1	.	TGTGCCAGCAGCTTGTGGGGGACAGGGTACTCGAACACTGAAGCTTTCTTT	CASSLWGTGYSNTEAFF
TRBV7-9	17	.	TRBJ2-2	few	TGTGCCAGCAGCTCTCGCCTCCGGGACCCGAACACCGGGGAGCTGTTTTTT	CASSSRLRDPNTGELFF
TRBV4-2	17	TRBD2	TRBJ2-1	.	TGTGCCAGCAGCCAACCCCAGGGGCTAGCGGGAGATAATGAGCAGTTCTTC	CASSQPQGLAGDNEQFF
TRBV6-1	16	.	TRBJ1-6	.	TGTGCCAGCAGTGAAGGCCCAGGGAATTATAATTCACCCCTCCACTTT	CASSEGPGNYNSPLHF
TRBV7-9	15	TRBD2	TRBJ2-1	.	TGTGCCAGCAGCTTCTGGACTAGCGGAAACAATGAGCAGTTCTTC	CASSFWTSGNNEQFF
TRBV29-1	12	TRBD1	TRBJ2-1	.	TGCAGCGTTGATACGACAGGGAATGAGCAGTTCTTC	CSVDTTGNEQFF
TRBV28	13	TRBD1	TRBJ2-7	.	TGTGCCAGCAGTTTCCCCGGGACAGCGGAGCAGTACTTC	CASSFPGTAEQYF
TRBV6-5	15	.	TRBJ2-7	.	TGTGCCAGCAGTTACTCGATAGCCTCTGGCTACGAGCAGTACTTC	CASSYSIASGYEQYF
TRBV7-2	13	.	TRBJ1-2	few	TGTGCCAGCAGCTCGGCTATGGGAGGAGGCTACACCTTC	CASSSAMGGGYTF
TRBV10-3	13	.	TRBJ2-2	.	TGTGCCATCAGTGACCCGAACACCGGGGAGCTGTTTTTT	CAISDPNTGELFF
TRBV5-1	15	TRBD2	TRBJ2-7	.	TGCGCCAGCAGAATTGCGGGGGACGTCGGCTACGAGCAGTACTTC	CASRIAGDVGYEQYF
TRBV6-5	14	.	TRBJ1-1	.	TGTGCCAGCAGATCCATGTGGCGGAAAAATGAAGCTTTCTTT	CASRSMWRKNEAFF
TRBV4-3	16	.	TRBJ2-7	.	TGCGCCAGCAGCCAAAAAGAGGGGCTGGGCTCCTACGAGCAGTACTTC	CASSQKEGLGSYEQYF